Presented here are 28 T cell receptor beta chains from one specimen sequenced in a study of shared clonotypes between healthy human individuals. TCRdb's table, derived via immunoSEQ multiplex PCR, lists solely in-frame clones and lacks some. In the table there are about 1.1 million clones, 75% to 80% of which are singletons. Sequenced material: memory CD4+ T cells from PBMCs. Described subset: CD45RA-negative fraction. All receptors derive from a man younger than 35 in good health. Some clones in this sample may be carry-over from other donors' samples.

This chain uses TRBV18 with TRBJ2-5; no firm D call. The CDR3 covers 17 residues. V was cut by 0 bases and J by 3 bases, with 17 bases left in between. Germline CDR1 KGHSH, CDR2 LQKENI. CDR3 loop: CASSPPVTDEKKETQYF. In DNA, the CDR3 is TGTGCCAGCTCACCACCGGTGACGGACGAAAAGAAAGAGACCCAGTACTTC.

This chain connects TRBV4-3 to TRBJ2-3; TRBD2 agrees at 13 bases. Germline CDR1 and CDR2: LGHNA and YSLEER. The V segment lost 4 bases and the J segment 3 bases; nucleotides outside the gene matches: 16. CDR3 length: 20 residues. The CDR3, as DNA: TGCGCCAGCAGCCCGAGGACTAGCGGGAGTTCGTGGTGGGGGACAGATACGCAGTATTTT. Translating gives CASSPRTSGSSWWGTDTQYF.

The gene calls are TRBV7-8 and TRBJ1-3; D perhaps matches TRBD1 (5 bases). The germline CDR1 and CDR2 sequences are SGHVS and FQNEAQ. CDR3 size: 15 residues. V dropped 0 bases and J dropped 2 bases, with 8 bases sitting between them. DNA for the CDR3: TGTGCCAGCAGCTTAGCTTTGGGGGCTGGAAACACCATATATTTT. As protein: CASSLALGAGNTIYF.

This clone was found a few times. The chain joins TRBV5-1 to TRBJ2-5; 15 bases map to TRBD2. There are 17 residues in the CDR3. Germline V lookup: CDR1 SGHRS, CDR2 YFSETQ. Trimming removed 4 bases from V and 5 bases from J; junction bases left unmatched: 9. The CDR3 DNA sequence: TGCGCCAGCAGCCCGGTGGGACTAGCGGGAGGATCTGAGACCCAGTACTTC. Translation gives CASSPVGLAGGSETQYF.

Comment on this clone: At one of its ends the junction is not consistent with the germline gene, which may arise from a read error. J is TRBJ1-2 and V is TRBV18, with a weak D call TRBD1 (5 bases). The CDR3 is 14 residues long. Germline CDR1 reads KGHSH; CDR2 reads LQKENI. CDR3 nucleotides: TGTGCCAGCTCATCACCCTGGGGCAACTATGGCTACACCTTC. It codes for CASSSPWGNYGYTF. The whole variable domain, filled in from reference TRBV18 and TRBJ1-2, reads NAGVMQNPRHLVRRRGQEARLRCSPMKGHSHVYWYRQLPEEGLKFMVYLQKENIIDESGMPKERFSAEFPKEGPSILRIQQVVRGDSAAYFCASSSPWGNYGYTFGSGTRLTVV.

On this clone: Other DNA sequences in this sample translate to the same CDR3. This chain connects TRBV11-2 to TRBJ1-1, with TRBD1 as a possible D gene (5 bases). CDR3 length: 12 residues. The germline V and J ends were trimmed by 0 bases and 6 bases, with 5 bases remaining between them. Germline V CDR1 and CDR2: SGHAT, FQNNGV. The CDR3 DNA follows: TGTGCCAGCAGCTTAGACAGGGCTGAAGCTTTCTTT. Translation: CASSLDRAEAFF.

The chain employs TRBV30 and TRBJ2-7; tentatively, D is TRBD2 (5 bases). This CDR3 region has 12 residues. V was shortened by 3 bases and J by 0 bases, with 6 bases between the two germline ends. Per the germline V gene, CDR1 is GTSNPN and CDR2 is SVGIG (reference sequence). The CDR3 spells CAWRGLSYEQYF. The CDR3 DNA is TGTGCCTGGAGAGGACTCTCCTACGAGCAGTACTTC.

This clone was recorded once. V is TRBV30 and J is TRBJ1-6; D gene unclear. Germline values: CDR1 GTSNPN, CDR2 SVGIG (reference sequence). The V end was cut by 8 bases, the J end by 6 bases, with 8 bases between. There are 11 residues in the CDR3. DNA of the CDR3: TGTGCCCTGAGCCTTAATTCACCCCTCCACTTT. Encoded protein: CALSLNSPLHF.

The chain couples TRBV4-1 to TRBJ2-5; 11 bases are a match to TRBD2. Germline V gene sequence: CDR1 MGHRA, CDR2 YSYEKL. The CDR3 is 15 amino acids. V lost 4 bases and J lost 5; bases outside the gene matches: 6. This CDR3 is CASSRGLAGSETQYF. The DNA of the CDR3 is TGCGCCAGCAGCCGCGGACTAGCGGGTTCGGAGACCCAGTACTTC.

The chain carries TRBV19 and TRBJ2-3, with unresolved D. This CDR3 is 13 amino acids long. Deletions cut 5 bases from V and 1 base from J, with 7 bases between. Germline V lookup: CDR1 LNHDA, CDR2 SQIVND (reference sequence). CDR3 protein: CASSWDGTDTQYF. The CDR3 nucleotides are TGTGCCAGTAGTTGGGATGGCACAGATACGCAGTATTTT.

The chain combines TRBV9 with TRBJ2-7, with 9 bases that match TRBD1. The CDR3 extends over 14 amino acids. Germline V gene lookup returns CDR1 SGDLS and CDR2 YYNGEE. V shed 7 bases, J shed 6 bases, and the junction held 11 bases outside the gene matches. This CDR3 is CASGSDRGRGEQYF. Written as DNA, the CDR3 is TGTGCCAGCGGCTCGGACAGGGGTCGCGGCGAGCAGTACTTC.

The chain is built from TRBV7-3 and TRBJ2-7, with TRBD2 as a possible D gene (6 bases). Germline assignment: CDR1 SGHTA and CDR2 FQGTGA. The CDR3 extends over 16 amino acids. V dropped 0 bases and J dropped 2 bases, with 14 bases sitting between them. The CDR3 loop reads CASSLTRAAGPYEQYF. The CDR3 region has the DNA TGTGCCAGCAGCTTAACCCGGGCTGCGGGGCCCTACGAGCAGTACTTC.

This chain joins TRBV5-1 and TRBJ1-4, with D maybe TRBD1 (6 bases). The germline V gene encodes CDR1 SGHRS and CDR2 YFSETQ. V lost 5 bases, J lost 5 bases, and 13 bases lay in between. The CDR3 length is 14 residues. This CDR3 reads CASRAGQSNEKLFF. For the CDR3, the DNA is TGCGCCAGCAGGGCGGGACAATCGAATGAAAAACTGTTTTTT.

This clone was observed once. The chain has TRBV18 and TRBJ1-4, with a tentative D call TRBD1 (6 bases). Germline V CDR1 and CDR2: KGHSH, LQKENI. V was trimmed by 0 bases and J by 8 bases, leaving 19 bases between them. This CDR3 has 17 amino acids. In nucleotides, the CDR3 is TGTGCCAGCTCACCACCACAGGGAAGGGCAGGTTGGGAAAAACTGTTTTTT. It translates to CASSPPQGRAGWEKLFF.

The rearrangement uses TRBV9 and TRBJ1-4, with 7 bases that match TRBD1. J gave up 2 bases and V 3 bases, and 10 bases lay outside the gene matches. The CDR3 consists of 17 residues. The germline V gene has CDR1 SGDLS and CDR2 YYNGEE. CDR3 nucleotide sequence: TGTGCCAGCAGCGCGGCCAGCATAGGGGGCACTAATGAAAAACTGTTTTTT. Its translation is CASSAASIGGTNEKLFF. Based on the CDR3 plus reference TRBV9 and TRBJ1-4, the full variable domain is DSGVTQTPKHLITATGQRVTLRCSPRSGDLSVYWYQQSLDQGLQFLIQYYNGEERAKGNILERFSAQQFPDLHSELNLSSLELGDSALYFCASSAASIGGTNEKLFFGSGTQLSVL.

V and J are TRBV2 and TRBJ2-1; D is perhaps TRBD1 (5 bases). The CDR3 totals 12 residues. Between the trimmed V and J ends, which lost 7 bases and 4 bases, there was a span of 8 bases. In germline, CDR1 is SNHLY, CDR2 FYNNEI. CDR3 sequence reads: CASTTEYNEQFF. As DNA, the CDR3 is TGTGCCAGCACGACAGAGTACAATGAGCAGTTCTTC.

A word on this clone: Since a much larger clone is just one base distant, this may be a read error. The chain is built from TRBV5-1 and TRBJ1-1; unclear D gene. CDR1 and CDR2 (germline): SGHRS, YFSETQ. The CDR3 is 13 amino acids. This chain's CDR3 is CASTRGSNTVAFF. The CDR3 region has the DNA TGCGCCAGCACGAGAGGGTCGAACACTGTAGCTTTCTTT.

This rearrangement joins TRBV27 to TRBJ2-5; tentatively, D is TRBD1 or TRBD2 (5 bases each). Germline values: CDR1 MNHEY, CDR2 SMNVEV (reference sequence). The CDR3 is 15 amino acids. The germline V and J ends were trimmed by 2 bases and 2 bases, with 12 bases remaining between them. The CDR3 DNA is TGTGCCAGCAGTTTAAGGGCTGGGGGACAAGAGACCCAGTACTTC. Protein product: CASSLRAGGQETQYF.

The chain is built from TRBV6-5 and TRBJ2-7, with 9 bases fitting TRBD1. The V gene end was trimmed by 5 bases and the J gene end by 0 bases; junction bases not matched to a gene: 5. This CDR3 is 15 amino acids long. Germline CDR1 is MNHEY and CDR2 is SVGAGI. The CDR3 DNA sequence: TGTGCCAGCAGTACCGGGACAGGGAGCTCCTACGAGCAGTACTTC. This encodes CASSTGTGSSYEQYF.

The chain employs TRBV19 and TRBJ1-2; D possibly corresponds to TRBD1 (5 bases). Germline V gives CDR1 LNHDA, CDR2 SQIVND (reference sequence). The CDR3 contains 13 residues. Trimming took 7 bases from V and 4 from J, leaving 13 bases between them. Written as DNA, the CDR3 is TGTGCCAGTAACAGGCGCGGAAGCTATGGCTACACCTTC. Amino acid sequence: CASNRRGSYGYTF.

The V gene is TRBV29-1, the J gene TRBJ1-2; D is perhaps TRBD1 (6 bases). There are 13 residues in the CDR3. Trimming pared 6 bases from V and 2 bases from J, leaving 13 bases between. CDR1 SQVTM and CDR2 ANQGSEA come from the germline V gene. This CDR3 reads CSVEQGVNYGYTF. CDR3 in DNA: TGCAGCGTGGAACAGGGCGTGAACTATGGCTACACCTTC.

The rearrangement links TRBV5-1 to TRBJ1-4, with 8 bases that match TRBD1. The CDR3 totals 14 residues. Germline-derived CDR1 and CDR2 are SGHRS and YFSETQ. The J segment lost 8 bases and the V segment lost 0 bases, leaving 3 bases of the junction unmatched. CDR3 sequence: CASSLEDRAEKLFF. The DNA for the CDR3 is TGCGCCAGCAGCTTGGAGGACAGGGCCGAAAAACTGTTTTTT.

This clone was picked up one time. The chain combines TRBV19 with TRBJ2-3, with unresolved D. The CDR3 contains 14 residues. The V gene lost 5 bases and the J gene lost 2 bases, with 11 bases spanning the gap. Germline lookup yields CDR1 LNHDA and CDR2 SQIVND (reference sequence). CDR3 nucleotide sequence: TGTGCCAGTAGTTGGTCGTGGAACACAGATACGCAGTATTTT. Translated: CASSWSWNTDTQYF. Full variable domain (missing parts from reference TRBV19 and TRBJ2-3): DGGITQSPKYLFRKEGQNVTLSCEQNLNHDAMYWYRQDPGQGLRLIYYSQIVNDFQKGDIAEGYSVSREKKESFPLTVTSAQKNPTAFYLCASSWSWNTDTQYFGPGTRLTVL.

V gene TRBV28 combines with J gene TRBJ2-3, with a weak D call TRBD2 (6 bases). This CDR3 region has 13 residues. Germline V CDR1 and CDR2: MDHEN, SYDVKM. Deletions cut 6 bases from V and 6 bases from J, with 13 bases between. The CDR3 DNA reads TGTGCCAGCAGGCTGGGCGGGACTGATACGCAGTATTTT. Amino acid sequence: CASRLGGTDTQYF.

This clone has a handful of counts. The chain carries TRBV6-5 and TRBJ2-7, with TRBD1 as a possible D gene (5 bases). The germline gives CDR1 MNHEY, CDR2 SVGAGI. The CDR3 has 13 amino acids. The ends were cut back, 6 bases at V and 7 bases at J, with 16 bases in the middle. CDR3: CASSDARGREQYF. In nucleotides, the CDR3 is TGTGCCAGCAGCGACGCTAGGGGTAGGGAGCAGTACTTC.

This clone occurred a few times. The V call is TRBV7-9, the J call TRBJ1-3, with no clear D. Trimming shortened V by 11 bases and J by 0 bases, and 11 bases separated the two germline ends. Germline V gene lookup returns CDR1 SEHNR and CDR2 FQNEAQ (reference sequence). The CDR3 extends over 13 amino acids. The CDR3 spells CAGGVFSGNTIYF. CDR3 sequence (DNA): TGTGCCGGCGGAGTCTTCTCTGGAAACACCATATATTTT.

This clone is a singleton in its sample. As DNA, the CDR3 is TGTGCCAGCAAAAGCAGACAGGGTCGAAATCAGCCCCAGCATTTT. It encodes CASKSRQGRNQPQHF. The V gene is TRBV27, the J gene TRBJ1-5; 7 nucleotides match TRBD1. The CDR3 spans 15 residues. Unmatched junction bases numbered 10, after V lost 7 bases and J lost 4 bases. Germline V gene lookup returns CDR1 MNHEY and CDR2 SMNVEV (reference sequence).

The chain carries TRBV30 and TRBJ2-7, with 12 bases lining up with TRBD2. The germline gives CDR1 GTSNPN, CDR2 SVGIG (reference sequence). The V and J ends lost 2 bases and 2 bases, in that order; junction bases with no gene match: 4. This CDR3 is 15 amino acids long. As DNA, the CDR3 is TGTGCCTGGAGTCGGACTAGCGGGATACCCTACGAGCAGTACTTC. Protein sequence: CAWSRTSGIPYEQYF.